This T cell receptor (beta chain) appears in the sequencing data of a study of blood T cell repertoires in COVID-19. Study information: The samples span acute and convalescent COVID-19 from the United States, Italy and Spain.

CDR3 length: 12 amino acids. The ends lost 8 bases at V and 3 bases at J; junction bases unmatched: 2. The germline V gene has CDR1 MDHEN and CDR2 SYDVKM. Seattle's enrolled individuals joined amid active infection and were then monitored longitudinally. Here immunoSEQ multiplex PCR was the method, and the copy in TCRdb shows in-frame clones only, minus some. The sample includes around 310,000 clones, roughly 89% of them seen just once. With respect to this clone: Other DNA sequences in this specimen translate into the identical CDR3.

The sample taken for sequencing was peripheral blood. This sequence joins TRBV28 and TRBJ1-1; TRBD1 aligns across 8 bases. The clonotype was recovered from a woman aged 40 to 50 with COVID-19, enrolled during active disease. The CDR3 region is CASRQGYTEAFF. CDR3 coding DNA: TGTGCCAGCCGACAGGGGTACACTGAAGCTTTCTTT.